Below are 23 T cell receptor beta chains sequenced from a single sample in a study of blood T cells in healthy people across ages. A J-beta primer mix and a sample-barcoded 5' primer were used in a second PCR of about 7 to 12 cycles. MiXCR, applied by TCRdb to the 5' RACE reads, yields one record per CDR3 protein. The sample carries about 570,000 distinct CDR3 sequences, approximately 26% recorded once. This sample also belongs to another study, concerning T cells of mothers and their children.

Sequenced material: blood. These receptors all come from a boy aged 2-15 years in good health.

The chain employs TRBV7-9 and TRBJ1-3; 7 nucleotides match TRBD1. This CDR3 is 14 amino acids long. From germline, CDR1 is SEHNR and CDR2 FQNEAQ (reference sequence). The ends lost 6 bases at V and 4 bases at J; junction bases unmatched: 6. The DNA for the CDR3 is TGTGCCAGCAGATACAGGGGAGAGGGAAACACCATATATTTT. As protein: CASRYRGEGNTIYF.

The chain couples TRBV6-6 to TRBJ2-5; 7 positions agree with TRBD1. CDR1 and CDR2 from the germline V gene are MNHNY and SVGAGI (reference sequence). CDR3 length: 13 residues. The V segment lost 8 bases and the J segment 2 bases; nucleotides outside the gene matches: 5. As DNA, the CDR3 is TGTGCCAGCCGGTGGGGACAGCAAGAGACCCAGTACTTC. Translated: CASRWGQQETQYF.

The rearrangement links TRBV7-2 to TRBJ2-4, with D uncertain. There are 17 residues in the CDR3. Between the trimmed V and J ends, which lost 6 bases and 1 base, there was a span of 19 bases. The germline CDR1 and CDR2 sequences are SGHTA and FQGNSA. CDR3 sequence (DNA): TGTGCCAGCAGTACCGACCAGTACCGCAGGGCCAAAAACATTCAGTACTTC. It codes for CASSTDQYRRAKNIQYF.

A few counts support this clonotype. V usage is TRBV6-1 and J usage is TRBJ2-3; D is possibly TRBD2 (6 bases). Germline assignment: CDR1 MNHNS and CDR2 SASEGT. The CDR3 is 16 residues long. V lost 6 bases, J lost 2 bases, and 18 bases lay in between. The CDR3 nucleotides read TGTGCCAGCAGGAGGGGTCTCGGGGGAGTCACAGATACGCAGTATTTT. Translation: CASRRGLGGVTDTQYF.

The V gene is TRBV15, the J gene TRBJ2-1; a weak D match, TRBD2 (7 bases). Trimming took 1 base from V and 5 from J, leaving 18 bases between them. Germline V CDR1 and CDR2: LNHNV, YYDKDF (reference sequence). This CDR3 spans 17 amino acids. The DNA of the CDR3 is TGTGCCACCAGCAGAGGGTGGGGGGGGCGCCCAGACAATGAGCAGTTCTTC. It is translated as CATSRGWGGRPDNEQFF. Using reference TRBV15 and TRBJ2-1 for the parts outside the CDR3, the full variable domain is DAMVIQNPRYQVTQFGKPVTLSCSQTLNHNVMYWYQQKSSQAPKLLFHYYDKDFNNEADTPDNFQSRRPNTSFCFLDIRSPGLGDTAMYLCATSRGWGGRPDNEQFFGPGTRLTVL.

This chain uses TRBV6-5 with TRBJ2-3; TRBD2 aligns across 12 bases. After removal of 6 bases from V and 3 bases from J, the junction contained 4 bases not matched to a gene. This CDR3 region has 15 residues. CDR1 and CDR2 from the germline V gene are MNHEY and SVGAGI. The CDR3 protein is CASRLGLAGTDTQYF. CDR3 sequence (DNA): TGTGCCAGCAGACTCGGACTAGCGGGGACAGATACGCAGTATTTT.

This clonotype was detected many times. The V call is TRBV7-9, the J call TRBJ2-7, with D uncertain. The CDR3 covers 15 residues. Trimming removed 5 bases at V and 0 bases at J, with 14 bases between. Germline CDR1 is SEHNR and CDR2 is FQNEAQ (reference sequence). CDR3 sequence reads: CASSPSPVDSYEQYF. CDR3 nucleotide sequence: TGTGCCAGCAGCCCGAGCCCAGTGGACTCCTACGAGCAGTACTTC.

This clonotype was seen more than once but under ten times. This sequence joins TRBV3-1 and TRBJ1-1; no clear D. The V gene's germline CDR1 is LGHDT and CDR2 YNNKEL (reference sequence). The CDR3 length is 14 residues. The V gene lost 0 bases and the J gene lost 1 base, with 6 bases spanning the gap. The CDR3 DNA is TGTGCCAGCAGCCAAGAAGGGTGGAACACTGAAGCTTTCTTT. This sequence encodes CASSQEGWNTEAFF.

This clonotype has a count of ten or more. V gene TRBV12-3 or TRBV12-4 combines with J gene TRBJ2-2; tentatively, D is TRBD1 (6 bases). The CDR3 loop spans 16 amino acids. With 6 bases removed from V and 5 bases from J, the gap between germline ends came to 19 bases. The CDR3 DNA sequence: TGTGCCAGCAGCCCGAACAGGGCCCGACGGACCGGGGAGCTGTTTTTT. This codes for CASSPNRARRTGELFF.

The rearrangement uses TRBV3-1 and TRBJ1-6, with a tentative D call TRBD1 (6 bases). The length of the CDR3 is 13 residues. CDR1 is LGHDT, CDR2 YNNKEL, per germline (reference sequence). Trimming stripped 4 bases from V and 7 bases from J, with 8 bases between. The CDR3 loop reads CASSPDSNSPLHF. The CDR3 nucleotides are TGTGCCAGCAGCCCGGACAGCAATTCACCCCTCCACTTT.

This clonotype was found a few times. The V gene is TRBV20-1, the J gene TRBJ2-7; D is perhaps TRBD1 or TRBD2 (5 bases each). V was pared by 3 bases and J by 5 bases, with 14 bases between. The V gene's germline CDR1 is DFQATT and CDR2 SNEGSKA (reference sequence). The CDR3 totals 13 residues. Written as DNA, the CDR3 is TGCAGTGCTAGTGGGACGGACGGGGACGAGCAGTACTTC. This encodes CSASGTDGDEQYF.

This clonotype has more than one count but fewer than ten. CDR3 bases: TGTGCCAGCAGGGCCGGGCCCGAGCAGTTCTTC. This codes for CASRAGPEQFF. The J gene is TRBJ2-1, the V gene TRBV12-3 or TRBV12-4, with D unresolved. V was pared by 6 bases and J by 10 bases, with 10 bases between. This CDR3 is 11 amino acids long.

The chain joins TRBV6-6 to TRBJ2-7; D is perhaps TRBD1 (5 bases). Germline V lookup: CDR1 MNHNY, CDR2 SVGAGI (reference sequence). V lost 0 bases to trimming and J lost 7 bases, with 7 bases between them. The CDR3 loop spans 12 amino acids. The CDR3 nucleotides read TGTGCCAGCAGTTACTCAGGGGAAGAGCAGTACTTC. Protein: CASSYSGEEQYF.

The gene calls are TRBV6-2 or TRBV6-3 and TRBJ1-1; D ambiguous. The CDR3 sequence is 14 residues long. Germline loops: CDR1 MNHEY, CDR2 SVGEGT. Trimming removed 3 bases from V and 0 bases from J, with 8 bases in between. The CDR3 reads CASSYPGMNTEAFF. The CDR3 bases are TGTGCCAGCAGTTATCCGGGGATGAACACTGAAGCTTTCTTT.

This sequence joins TRBV7-2 and TRBJ1-4; D may be TRBD1 (6 bases). The V gene's germline CDR1 is SGHTA and CDR2 FQGNSA. This CDR3 has 15 amino acids. Trimming stripped 2 bases from V and 4 bases from J, with 11 bases between. CDR3 bases: TGTGCCAGCAGCTTAATTGCAGGGGATAATGAAAAACTGTTTTTT. Amino acids: CASSLIAGDNEKLFF. The full variable domain, rest sourced from reference TRBV7-2 and TRBJ1-4, is GAGVSQSPSNKVTEKGKDVELRCDPISGHTALYWYRQSLGQGLEFLIYFQGNSAPDKSGLPSDRFSAERTGGSVSTLTIQRTQQEDSAVYLCASSLIAGDNEKLFFGSGTQLSVL.

This clonotype showed up just a few times. This sequence joins TRBV6-2 or TRBV6-3 and TRBJ2-5; TRBD2 matches at 9 bases. The J call may be in error: the DNA end matches TRBJ2-1 better. The CDR3 is 14 residues long. Germline CDR1 and CDR2: MNHEY and SVGEGT. CDR3 sequence: CASSKPTSGLEQFF. CDR3 nucleotides: TGTGCCAGCAGTAAGCCGACTAGCGGATTGGAGCAGTTCTTC.

This clonotype was seen more than once but under ten times. V is TRBV20-1 and J is TRBJ2-5; TRBD1 aligns across 10 bases. Germline V gene sequence: CDR1 DFQATT, CDR2 SNEGSKA (reference sequence). This CDR3 is 15 amino acids long. V was pared by 6 bases and J by 4 bases, with 11 bases of the junction left unmatched. The CDR3 nucleotides are TGCAGTGCCACGGCCGCGACAGGGGGCCTAGAGACCCAGTACTTC. It specifies CSATAATGGLETQYF.

Only a few counts were recorded for this clonotype. The chain carries TRBV6-2 or TRBV6-3 and TRBJ2-5, with 7 bases lining up with TRBD1. The J call may be wrong; the DNA end is better matched by TRBJ2-7. This CDR3 is 14 amino acids long. Per the germline V gene, CDR1 is MNHEY and CDR2 is SVGEGT. The CDR3 region is CASSYLRDSYEQYF. In DNA, the CDR3 is TGTGCCAGCAGCTACCTCCGGGACAGCTACGAGCAGTACTTC.

V gene TRBV27 combines with J gene TRBJ1-1; unclear D gene. The germline V and J ends were trimmed by 2 bases and 4 bases, with 11 bases remaining between them. In germline, CDR1 is MNHEY, CDR2 SMNVEV (reference sequence). This CDR3 spans 14 amino acids. CDR3 DNA: TGTGCCAGCAGTTTAATCCCCTTTAGCACTGAAGCTTTCTTT. Translating it yields CASSLIPFSTEAFF.

The gene calls are TRBV10-3 and TRBJ1-2; 8 bases fit TRBD1. The trim removed 0 bases at V and 8 bases at J, leaving 5 bases unmatched. The CDR3 totals 14 residues. The germline V gene encodes CDR1 ENHRY and CDR2 SYGVKD. CDR3 sequence: CAISESQGAEGYTF. Here the CDR3 DNA reads TGTGCCATCAGTGAGTCGCAGGGGGCAGAAGGCTACACCTTC.

This clonotype turned up a few times. The V and J genes are TRBV15 and TRBJ2-4; D is unresolved. CDR1 LNHNV and CDR2 YYDKDF come from the germline V gene (reference sequence). This CDR3 has 15 amino acids. V was cut by 5 bases and J by 0 bases, with 11 bases left in between. This chain's CDR3 is CATSSGPLAKNIQYF. The CDR3 nucleotides are TGTGCCACCAGCTCGGGCCCTTTAGCCAAAAACATTCAGTACTTC. Complete variable domain (other parts from reference TRBV15 and TRBJ2-4): DAMVIQNPRYQVTQFGKPVTLSCSQTLNHNVMYWYQQKSSQAPKLLFHYYDKDFNNEADTPDNFQSRRPNTSFCFLDIRSPGLGDTAMYLCATSSGPLAKNIQYFGAGTRLSVL.

This clonotype was counted a single time. The chain uses TRBV29-1 and TRBJ2-3; 15 bases map to TRBD2. Germline CDR1 reads SQVTM; CDR2 reads ANQGSEA. The CDR3 has 18 amino acids. J was trimmed by 5 bases and V by 4 bases; bases with no gene match: 13. CDR3 DNA: TGCAGCGTTGGACTACGCCTCGGGACTAGCGGGAGGAGAGATACGCAGTATTTT. Protein sequence: CSVGLRLGTSGRRDTQYF.

The rearrangement uses TRBV28 and TRBJ2-4; the D is unclear. V shed 3 bases and J shed 0 bases, with 21 bases lying between them. Germline assignment: CDR1 MDHEN and CDR2 SYDVKM. The CDR3 sequence is 19 residues long. The CDR3: CASSFIRPGRPLAKNIQYF. Written as DNA, the CDR3 is TGTGCCAGCAGTTTTATAAGGCCGGGCCGGCCCTTAGCCAAAAACATTCAGTACTTC.